This note documents a single T cell receptor (beta chain) sequence. Its target is not known. Germline CDR1 is SGHKS and CDR2 is YYEKEE (reference sequence). This CDR3 has 17 amino acids. The V end was cut by 2 bases, the J end by 0 bases, with 15 bases between. Collection occurred without any documented infections or immune events in donors. The data were taken from a study of identifying expanded T cells in peripheral blood. Study-level findings and limits: Across healthy donors, higher total template counts meant significantly greater approximately two-week count variance.

TCRdb's table, derived via immunoSEQ multiplex PCR, lists solely in-frame clones and lacks some. The sample gives some 120,000 clones, 84% of which show up once; roughly 3.3% is in the top ten. This chain connects TRBV5-5 to TRBJ1-3, with D hard to call. The source material was blood. The TCR originated in a person between 18 and 75 years old in good health. CDR3 coding DNA: TGTGCCAGCAGCTTTTTCGCGGATCCGAGCTCTGGAAACACCATATATTTT. This translates into CASSFFADPSSGNTIYF. Supplemented by reference TRBV5-5 and TRBJ1-3, the full variable domain reads DAGVTQSPTHLIKTRGQQVTLRCSPISGHKSVSWYQQVLGQGPQFIFQYYEKEERGRGNFPDRFSARQFPNYSSELNVNALLLGDSALYLCASSFFADPSSGNTIYFGEGSWLTVV.